The T cell receptor (beta chain) under discussion was sequenced for a study of blood T cell repertoires in COVID-19. Study-wide context: COVID-19 samples, acute and convalescent, were from the United States, Italy and Spain. T cells, B-cell-depleted T cells, or PBMCs provided the cDNA or gDNA that served as material.

As processed by the authors: Counts of nucleated cells, estimated from reference gene primer amplification, were obtained. Clones were read by immunoSEQ multiplex PCR, and TCRdb kept only the in-frame ones, dropping some. V, J and clone size derive from that table, while D and trimming were established from the DNA sequence. The sample has fewer than 80,000 clones; 85% to 90% are singletons. V was clipped by 9 bases and J by 9 bases, with 12 bases between them. Germline CDR1 SNHLY, CDR2 FYNNEI. The CDR3 covers 12 residues. V usage is TRBV2 and J usage is TRBJ1-6; D possibly corresponds to TRBD1 (5 bases). The sample taken for sequencing was peripheral blood. The TCR was taken from a woman aged 45-65 years with active COVID-19. CDR3 loop: CARGIQGSPLHF. In nucleotides, the CDR3 is TGTGCCAGGGGAATTCAGGGTTCACCCCTCCACTTT.